A selection of T cell receptor beta chains follows, all from one sample in a study of blood T cell repertoires in COVID-19. Using immunoSEQ multiplex PCR, the repertoire was profiled, and TCRdb retains in-frame clones only, with some absent. The sample yields 250,000 to 300,000 clones, 85% to 90% seen once. Sequenced: peripheral blood. Every receptor here comes from a woman aged 30 to 39 with COVID-19, enrolled during active disease. Both conserved end residues are part of each CDR3. A D gene is named only where the DNA matches it firmly. Some rows have no size entry. The others give once, few or many, or a class for an expanded clone.

D | J | V | size | CDR3 | DNA
. | TRBJ1-2 | TRBV2 | once | CASSGLSGNYGYTF | TGTGCCAGCAGTGGATTGTCAGGGAACTATGGCTACACCTTC
. | TRBJ1-6 | TRBV12-3/TRBV12-4 | . | CASRGAGSPLHF | TGTGCCAGCAGAGGGGCCGGTTCACCCCTCCACTTT
TRBD1 | TRBJ1-4 | TRBV19 | . | CASRPGQGNEKLFF | TGTGCCAGTAGACCCGGACAGGGGAATGAAAAACTGTTTTTT
TRBD1 | TRBJ2-3 | TRBV19 | . | CASSIIGTGTTDTQYF | TGTGCCAGTAGTATAATCGGGACAGGGACCACAGATACGCAGTATTTT
TRBD1 | TRBJ1-6 | TRBV5-4 | . | CASSQRQGANSPLHF | TGTGCCAGCAGCCAACGCCAGGGGGCCAATTCACCCCTCCACTTT
TRBD1 | TRBJ1-2 | TRBV7-9 | . | CASSFGTAINYGYTF | TGTGCCAGCAGCTTTGGGACAGCCATTAACTATGGCTACACCTTC
. | TRBJ2-1 | TRBV19 | once | CASSRLISLEQFF | TGTGCCAGTAGCCGCCTAATTTCACTTGAGCAGTTCTTC
. | TRBJ1-2 | TRBV19 | . | CASSIAFSGYGYTF | TGTGCCAGTAGTATAGCGTTCTCGGGCTATGGCTACACCTTC
. | TRBJ1-2 | TRBV29-1 | . | CSVEKPLTGENYGYTF | TGCAGCGTTGAGAAGCCACTTACAGGAGAGAACTATGGCTACACCTTC
TRBD2 | TRBJ2-1 | TRBV5-1 | . | CASAGGRGPYNEQFF | TGCGCCAGCGCGGGAGGGCGGGGGCCTTACAATGAGCAGTTCTTC
. | TRBJ2-2 | TRBV5-1 | once | CASSESGSGSGELFF | TGCGCCAGCAGTGAGAGCGGCTCCGGGTCCGGGGAGCTGTTTTTT
TRBD1 | TRBJ2-3 | TRBV2 | . | CASTTGQGTDTQYF | TGTGCCAGCACTACCGGACAGGGCACGGATACGCAGTATTTT
TRBD2 | TRBJ2-5 | TRBV7-9 | . | CASSLRRGDQETQYF | TGTGCCAGCAGCTTACGTCGGGGGGACCAAGAGACCCAGTACTTC
. | TRBJ2-6 | TRBV9 | . | CASSAQGAFSGANVLTF | TGTGCCAGCAGCGCACAAGGGGCCTTCTCTGGGGCCAACGTCCTGACTTTC
TRBD2 | TRBJ2-1 | TRBV28 | . | CASRSRTSGEFF | TGTGCCAGCAGGTCGCGAACTAGCGGGGAGTTCTTC
TRBD2 | TRBJ2-7 | TRBV5-1 | . | CASSPGLAGGSYEQYF | TGCGCCAGCAGCCCCGGACTAGCGGGGGGCTCCTACGAGCAGTACTTC
TRBD2 | TRBJ2-5 | TRBV7-6 | . | CASSLAWPSGGAIQETQYF | TGTGCCAGCAGCTTAGCGTGGCCCAGCGGGGGGGCCATCCAAGAGACCCAGTACTTC
. | TRBJ1-2 | TRBV6-5 | . | CASSYNNYGYTF | TGTGCCAGCAGTTATAATAACTATGGCTACACCTTC
. | TRBJ2-3 | TRBV24-1 | . | CATSGLDSSGQYF | TGTGCCACCAGTGGTCTCGACAGTTCGGGGCAGTATTTT
. | TRBJ1-5 | TRBV9 | . | CASSVDGGLGQPQHF | TGTGCCAGCAGCGTAGACGGTGGACTGGGGCAGCCCCAGCATTTT
TRBD1 | TRBJ2-7 | TRBV28 | once | CASAIPTGAREQYF | TGTGCCAGCGCGATCCCGACAGGGGCTAGAGAGCAGTACTTC
. | TRBJ1-2 | TRBV6-5 | . | CASSGGDYGYTF | TGTGCCAGCTCCGGGGGAGATTATGGCTACACCTTC
TRBD1 | TRBJ1-6 | TRBV6-2/TRBV6-3 | once | CASSYGGRGVSPLHF | TGTGCCAGCAGTTACGGTGGCAGGGGGGTTTCACCCCTCCACTTT
TRBD2 | TRBJ2-3 | TRBV6-5 | . | CASNHLAGAPDTQYF | TGTGCCAGCAATCACCTAGCGGGGGCCCCAGATACGCAGTATTTT
TRBD1 | TRBJ1-2 | TRBV6-5 | . | CASGTGVYGYTF | TGTGCCAGCGGGACAGGGGTCTATGGCTACACCTTC
. | TRBJ1-5 | TRBV19 | few | CASTLWSVSNQPQHF | TGTGCCAGTACCCTATGGTCGGTTAGCAATCAGCCCCAGCATTTT
TRBD1 | TRBJ1-4 | TRBV5-4 | few | CASSKRQGRGEKLFF | TGTGCCAGCAGCAAGAGACAGGGGAGAGGTGAAAAACTGTTTTTT
TRBD2 | TRBJ2-3 | TRBV7-9 | once | CASSLGLAGGTDTQYF | TGTGCCAGCAGCTTAGGGCTAGCGGGGGGCACAGATACGCAGTATTTT
TRBD1 | TRBJ2-3 | TRBV19 | . | CASGDSRSDTQYF | TGTGCCAGTGGGGACAGCCGTTCGGATACGCAGTATTTT
TRBD1 | TRBJ2-1 | TRBV5-1 | once | CASMSGTESYNEQFF | TGCGCCAGCATGTCGGGGACAGAAAGTTACAATGAGCAGTTCTTC
TRBD2 | TRBJ2-5 | TRBV5-6 | . | CASSLRPGGQETQYF | TGTGCCAGCAGCCTACGTCCGGGGGGACAAGAGACCCAGTACTTC
. | TRBJ1-1 | TRBV28 | . | CASSLYGRQEAFF | TGTGCCAGCAGTTTATACGGGCGACAGGAAGCTTTCTTT
. | TRBJ2-6 | TRBV12-3/TRBV12-4 | . | CASWSPGANVLTF | TGTGCAAGCTGGAGTCCTGGGGCCAACGTCCTGACTTTC
. | TRBJ1-6 | TRBV2 | . | CASSEQNSPLHF | TGTGCCAGCAGTGAACAAAATTCACCCCTCCACTTT
TRBD2 | TRBJ2-7 | TRBV28 | . | CASIPGGITYEQYF | TGTGCCAGCATCCCGGGAGGTATCACCTACGAGCAGTACTTC
. | TRBJ1-2 | TRBV20-1 | . | CSAQGGYTF | TGCAGTGCCCAGGGTGGCTACACCTTC
. | TRBJ1-1 | TRBV6-5 | . | CATMTGGNTEAFF | TGTGCCACCATGACAGGCGGTAACACTGAAGCTTTCTTT